A single sample is the source of the 6 T cell receptor beta chains below, sequenced in a study of blood T cell repertoires in COVID-19. Measured with immunoSEQ multiplex PCR; TCRdb has only the in-frame clones, and not every one. The table lists about 190,000 clones, about four fifths of them singletons. Sequenced sample: PBMCs or T cells enriched from blood (not recorded which). The receptors derive from a woman aged 25-40 years who had been exposed to COVID-19.

This clone occurred a few times. The chain uses TRBV18 and TRBJ2-3, with 9 bases matching TRBD2. The CDR3 spans 18 residues. Germline CDR1 KGHSH, CDR2 LQKENI. V shed 3 bases, J shed 0 bases, and the junction held 10 bases outside the gene matches. Written as DNA, the CDR3 is TGTGCCAGCTCACCCGGAAATGGGACTAGCAGAAGCACAGATACGCAGTATTTT. Amino acid sequence: CASSPGNGTSRSTDTQYF. Drawing the rest from reference TRBV18 and TRBJ2-3, the complete variable domain is NAGVMQNPRHLVRRRGQEARLRCSPMKGHSHVYWYRQLPEEGLKFMVYLQKENIIDESGMPKERFSAEFPKEGPSILRIQQVVRGDSAAYFCASSPGNGTSRSTDTQYFGPGTRLTVL.

The chain is built from TRBV4-1 and TRBJ2-4; 7 nucleotides match TRBD1. This CDR3 region has 16 residues. The germline V gene has CDR1 MGHRA and CDR2 YSYEKL. V shed 0 bases, J shed 6 bases, and the junction held 8 bases outside the gene matches. CDR3 amino acids: CASSQETGFALNIQYF. As DNA, the CDR3 is TGCGCCAGCAGCCAAGAGACAGGGTTTGCGTTAAACATTCAGTACTTC.

This clone appeared a few times. This chain joins TRBV3-1 (or the pseudogene TRBV3-2) and TRBJ2-2; no definite D call. The germline V gene has CDR1 LGHDT and CDR2 YNNKEL (reference sequence). Deletions cut 1 base from V and 7 bases from J, with 4 bases between. This CDR3 has 12 amino acids. CDR3 sequence: CASSQVSGELFF. The CDR3 nucleotides read TGTGCCAGCAGCCAAGTTAGCGGGGAGCTGTTTTTT.

The V call is TRBV4-3, the J call TRBJ1-4, with TRBD1 matching over 7 bases. The CDR3 is made up of 16 amino acids. V gave up 1 base and J gave up 7 bases; unmatched junction bases: 9. CDR1 is LGHNA and CDR2 is YSLEER in the germline V gene. The CDR3 nucleotides read TGCGCCAGCAGCCAAGGGTATGACAGGGTCCGTGAAAAACTGTTTTTT. Amino acid sequence: CASSQGYDRVREKLFF.

The chain links TRBV6-5 to TRBJ2-3; a weak D match, TRBD2 (5 bases). V shed 6 bases and J shed 3 bases, with 13 bases lying between them. The CDR3 has 14 residues. Germline V gives CDR1 MNHEY, CDR2 SVGAGI. The DNA of the CDR3 is TGTGCCAGCAGCCTGACCCGGACTACAGATACGCAGTATTTT. Translated: CASSLTRTTDTQYF.

This chain uses TRBV5-1 with TRBJ1-2; D perhaps matches TRBD1 (6 bases). Per germline, CDR1 SGHRS and CDR2 YFSETQ. The CDR3 covers 15 residues. Trimming removed 0 bases at V and 4 bases at J, with 13 bases between. In DNA form, the CDR3 reads TGCGCCAGCAGCTTGGACGGCGGACAGTTCTATGGCTACACCTTC. Its protein is CASSLDGGQFYGYTF.